The rows below give T cell receptor beta chains drawn from one sample of a study of CXCR3-negative and CXCR3-positive naive CD8 T cells. With the 5' RACE reads reprocessed, TCRdb shows one record per CDR3 protein and no DNA. Found here are some 130,000 distinct CDR3 sequences; the top ten clones hold approximately 0.29%. The sequencing input was naive CXCR3- CD8+ T cells from blood. Source of these receptors: a human donor in good health. Some clones in this sample may be carry-over from other donors' samples. The CDR3 runs from the conserved cysteine through the conserved F or W. The order of the fields is V gene, J gene, CDR3 length, CDR3 protein.

TRBV6-1	TRBJ2-2	15	CASRPGQANTGELFF
TRBV9	TRBJ2-2	22	CASSAPAGEKPDSSPSTGELFF
TRBV28	TRBJ2-2	16	CASSYRLAMNTGELFF
TRBV5-6	TRBJ2-7	14	CASSFWTYRYEQYF
TRBV10-1	TRBJ2-1	13	CASSESPYNEQFF
TRBV7-9	TRBJ2-7	15	CASSDTRENLYEQYF
TRBV28	TRBJ2-1	15	CASSSRDRAYNEQFF
TRBV3-1	TRBJ2-3	17	CASSQVPAGGRPDTQYF
TRBV7-9	TRBJ1-6	20	CASILPRTTAESSYNSPLHF
TRBV29-1	TRBJ2-3	14	CSVEATGTTLTQYF
TRBV6-2/TRBV6-3	TRBJ2-7	17	CASSYSKVGPISYEQYF
TRBV6-5	TRBJ2-5	15	CASRPRDRGYETQYF
TRBV5-1	TRBJ2-7	15	CASSHQGTGSYEQYF
TRBV2	TRBJ1-6	14	CASSEGTGRSPLHF
TRBV7-9	TRBJ1-4	15	CASSPTGTGSEKLFF
TRBV4-1	TRBJ2-1	14	CASSQERGSNEQFF
TRBV7-6	TRBJ2-2	15	CASSPDMSGTGELFF
TRBV3-1	TRBJ2-2	12	CASSQDTGELFF
TRBV7-6	TRBJ2-7	13	CATTLAGLYEQYF
TRBV28	TRBJ2-1	17	CASSTGTSGRLYNEQFF
TRBV10-3	TRBJ2-7	13	CAISTQGGDEQYF
TRBV7-6	TRBJ2-1	13	CASSQGGWNEQFF
TRBV7-9	TRBJ2-5	15	CASSFIAGGQETQYF
TRBV5-1	TRBJ1-1	15	CASSLGATQYTEAFF
TRBV4-2	TRBJ1-1	17	CASSPLIRSTGNTEAFF
TRBV2	TRBJ2-2	14	CASSDGIGAGELFF
TRBV20-1	TRBJ2-5	17	CSARAGLAGGPFETQYF
TRBV20-1	TRBJ2-2	16	CSARAGTGVFAGELFF
TRBV7-6	TRBJ2-5	14	CASSPKRGVETQYF
TRBV7-3	TRBJ2-2	14	CASCSTYSAGELFF
TRBV7-9	TRBJ2-1	15	CASRLQGDPYNEQFF
TRBV7-9	TRBJ2-3	16	CASSSNGLPPADTQYF
TRBV4-1	TRBJ2-5	16	CASSQDLPSGGETQYF
TRBV27	TRBJ2-1	16	CASSLETSPTYNEQFF
TRBV29-1	TRBJ2-5	16	CSGQASGKFYGETQYF
TRBV3-1	TRBJ2-1	18	CASSQEGSGNMANNEQFF
TRBV12-3/TRBV12-4	TRBJ1-2	14	CASSLTAPGFGYTF
TRBV6-4	TRBJ2-3	14	CASSEDFSTDTQYF
TRBV27	TRBJ2-6	16	CASGLRRGGGANVLTF
TRBV21-1	TRBJ1-6	15	CASSTEDSCGSPLHF
TRBV28	TRBJ2-1	13	CASSLLSWSEQFF
TRBV21-1	TRBJ2-7	15	CASSRSEPGVAEQYF
TRBV20-1	TRBJ2-1	14	CSAILRGGFDEQFF
TRBV29-1	TRBJ2-5	14	CSVEEVGFGETQYF